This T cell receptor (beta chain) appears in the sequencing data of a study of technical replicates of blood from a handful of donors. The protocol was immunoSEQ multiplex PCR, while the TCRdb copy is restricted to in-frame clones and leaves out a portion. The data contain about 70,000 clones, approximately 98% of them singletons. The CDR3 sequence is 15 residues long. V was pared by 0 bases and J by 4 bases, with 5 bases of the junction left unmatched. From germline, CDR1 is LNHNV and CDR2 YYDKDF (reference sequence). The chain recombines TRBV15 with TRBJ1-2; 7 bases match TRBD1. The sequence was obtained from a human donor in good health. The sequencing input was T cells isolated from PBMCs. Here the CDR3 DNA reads TGTGCCACCAGCAGAGATACAGGGGTAGGCTATGGCTACACCTTC. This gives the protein CATSRDTGVGYGYTF.